Following are 14 T cell receptor beta chains from one sample sequenced in a study of neurological immune-mediated disorders. MiXCR, applied by TCRdb to the 5' RACE reads, yields one record per CDR3 protein. The sample contains 40,000 or so distinct CDR3 sequences, approximately 2.4% of which appear only once. Sequenced: PBMCs. These receptors were taken from a man between 50 and 59 years old with multiple sclerosis.

This clonotype came up many times. This chain connects TRBV6-2 or TRBV6-3 to TRBJ2-2; D might be TRBD2 (5 bases). Germline V gene lookup returns CDR1 MNHEY and CDR2 SVGEGT. The CDR3 is 14 residues long. Trimming left V 5 bases short and J 2 bases short, with 9 bases between. CDR3 DNA sequence: TGTGCCAGCAGTCCCTGGACTAACACCGGGGAGCTGTTTTTT. Translated, it gives CASSPWTNTGELFF.

This clonotype appeared a few times. J is TRBJ1-3 and V is TRBV12-3 or TRBV12-4; D not resolved. V lost 3 bases, J lost 4 bases, and 4 bases lay in between. This CDR3 has 12 residues. Written as DNA, the CDR3 is TGTGCCAGCAGTTTGCCGGGAAACACCATATATTTT. Its protein product is CASSLPGNTIYF.

This clonotype was found many times. The rearrangement links TRBV7-9 to TRBJ2-7; D is ambiguous. This CDR3 comprises 15 residues. Trimming took 2 bases from V and 0 from J, leaving 11 bases between them. Germline V CDR1 and CDR2: SEHNR, FQNEAQ (reference sequence). The CDR3 here is CASSLRSSNSYEQYF. CDR3 DNA: TGTGCCAGCAGCTTACGGAGCTCCAACTCCTACGAGCAGTACTTC. The complete variable domain, with remaining parts taken from reference TRBV7-9 and TRBJ2-7, reads DTGVSQNPRHKITKRGQNVTFRCDPISEHNRLYWYRQTLGQGPEFLTYFQNEAQLEKSRLLSDRFSAERPKGSFSTLEIQRTEQGDSAMYLCASSLRSSNSYEQYFGPGTRLTVT.

Ten or more counts support this clonotype. The chain recombines TRBV27 with TRBJ2-6; D possibly corresponds to TRBD2 (5 bases). Germline V gives CDR1 MNHEY, CDR2 SMNVEV (reference sequence). The CDR3 consists of 15 residues. The ends were cut back, 7 bases at V and 0 bases at J, with 10 bases in the middle. In DNA, the CDR3 is TGTGCCAGCACTACCGGGGACTCTGGGGCCAACGTCCTGACTTTC. Encoded protein: CASTTGDSGANVLTF.

There are many counts of this clonotype. This chain joins TRBV5-1 and TRBJ1-1, with D hard to call. Trimming took off 4 bases at V and 7 bases at J, with 11 bases between the two ends. CDR1 SGHRS and CDR2 YFSETQ come from the germline V gene. CDR3 length: 12 amino acids. CDR3 sequence (DNA): TGCGCCAGCAGCGACTGGGCCCGTGAAGCTTTCTTT. Amino acid sequence: CASSDWAREAFF.

This clonotype was seen at least ten times. This chain connects TRBV20-1 to TRBJ1-1, with 7 bases that match TRBD1. The CDR3 runs to 17 residues. V shed 3 bases and J 0 bases; nucleotides not matched to a gene: 13. CDR1 and CDR2 (germline): DFQATT, SNEGSKA (reference sequence). CDR3 nucleotides: TGCAGTGCTAGTGAAAGACGGGGACAGATTATGAACACTGAAGCTTTCTTT. Translating it yields CSASERRGQIMNTEAFF.

This clonotype showed up many times. V is TRBV9 and J is TRBJ2-2; 8 positions match TRBD1. Germline lookup yields CDR1 SGDLS and CDR2 YYNGEE. V lost 0 bases and J lost 2; bases outside the gene matches: 3. The CDR3 consists of 16 residues. Here the CDR3 DNA reads TGTGCCAGCAGCGTAGGGCAGGGGGCTAACACCGGGGAGCTGTTTTTT. Translated, it gives CASSVGQGANTGELFF.

At least ten counts were recorded for this clonotype. The chain employs TRBV2 and TRBJ1-5, with 7 bases that match TRBD1. In germline, CDR1 is SNHLY, CDR2 FYNNEI. V shed 7 bases and J 4 bases; nucleotides not matched to a gene: 7. CDR3 length: 14 residues. The CDR3 DNA sequence: TGTGCCAGCACTGGGACAGACTTTAATCAGCCCCAGCATTTT. It encodes CASTGTDFNQPQHF. Together with reference TRBV2 and TRBJ1-5, the CDR3 gives the full variable domain: EPEVTQTPSHQVTQMGQEVILRCVPISNHLYFYWYRQILGQKVEFLVSFYNNEISEKSEIFDDQFSVERPDGSNFTLKIRSTKLEDSAMYFCASTGTDFNQPQHFGDGTRLSIL.

This clonotype has at least ten counts. The J gene is TRBJ2-1, the V gene TRBV9; 7 bases agree with TRBD2. V dropped 3 bases and J dropped 9; count of bases not matched to a gene: 3. Germline V lookup: CDR1 SGDLS, CDR2 YYNGEE. CDR3 size: 12 residues. The CDR3 is CASSAAGSEQFF. The CDR3 bases are TGTGCCAGCAGCGCAGCGGGGTCTGAGCAGTTCTTC.

At least ten counts were recorded for this clonotype. Germline is not matched at one junction end, which may reflect a read error. The chain uses TRBV7-2 and TRBJ1-5; D remains ambiguous. CDR3 size: 14 residues. Per germline, CDR1 SGHTA and CDR2 FQGNSA. The CDR3 here is CASSLGLGYQPQNF. The CDR3 DNA follows: TGTGCCAGCAGCTTAGGTTTGGGGTATCAGCCCCAGAATTTT.

This clonotype has ten or more counts. The gene calls are TRBV20-1 and TRBJ1-5; possibly TRBD1 for D (5 bases). The CDR3 loop spans 14 amino acids. Germline lookup yields CDR1 DFQATT and CDR2 SNEGSKA (reference sequence). The ends were cut back, 3 bases at V and 5 bases at J, with 14 bases in the middle. The CDR3, as DNA: TGCAGTGCTAGCCAAGGGAGGGGTGATCAGCCCCAGCATTTT. It encodes CSASQGRGDQPQHF.

This clonotype appeared many times. The gene calls are TRBV29-1 and TRBJ2-7; D is ambiguous. Trimming pared 3 bases from V and 4 bases from J, leaving 7 bases between. The CDR3 spans 11 residues. From germline, CDR1 is SQVTM and CDR2 ANQGSEA. The CDR3 nucleotides are TGCAGCGTTGAGTATCGGTACGAGCAGTACTTC. It translates to CSVEYRYEQYF.

In this sample, this clonotype turned up many times. The J gene is TRBJ2-2, the V gene TRBV3-1; D gene uncertain. Germline CDR1 reads LGHDT; CDR2 reads YNNKEL (reference sequence). The CDR3 spans 15 residues. Trimming stripped 1 base from V and 0 bases from J, with 6 bases between. The CDR3: CASSQVGPNTGELFF. The CDR3 bases are TGTGCCAGCAGCCAAGTGGGCCCGAACACCGGGGAGCTGTTTTTT.

This clonotype was counted many times. The rearrangement uses TRBV5-1 and TRBJ2-3, with 8 positions matching TRBD1. Germline assignment: CDR1 SGHRS and CDR2 YFSETQ. This CDR3 comprises 14 residues. Trimming removed 6 bases from V and 0 bases from J; junction bases left unmatched: 3. The CDR3: CASTGGFSTDTQYF. The CDR3, as DNA: TGCGCCAGCACAGGGGGCTTTAGCACAGATACGCAGTATTTT.